Following are 23 T cell receptor beta chains from one sample sequenced in a study of blood T cell repertoires in COVID-19. Sequencing was performed with immunoSEQ multiplex PCR; in TCRdb, only in-frame clones are kept and a portion is missing. The sample carries about 180,000 clones, about 88% recorded once. Sequences were obtained from peripheral blood. Source of these receptors: a woman younger than 45 with active or convalescent COVID-19.

J is TRBJ2-2 and V is TRBV10-3; maybe TRBD2 (6 bases). CDR1 and CDR2 (germline): ENHRY, SYGVKD. There are 14 residues in the CDR3. V lost 6 bases and J lost 6, with 14 bases in between. CDR3 protein: CAIRGEVAAGELFF. CDR3 in DNA: TGTGCCATCAGGGGTGAGGTAGCGGCCGGGGAGCTGTTTTTT.

The gene calls are TRBV20-1 and TRBJ1-3, with no clear D. Germline V gene sequence: CDR1 DFQATT, CDR2 SNEGSKA (reference sequence). V lost 3 bases and J lost 0, with 9 bases in between. CDR3 length: 14 amino acids. The CDR3 region is CSASRHISGNTIYF. DNA of the CDR3: TGCAGTGCTAGTAGACACATCTCTGGAAACACCATATATTTT.

The genes are TRBV11-2 and TRBJ2-1, with TRBD2 matching 8 bases. The germline gives CDR1 SGHAT, CDR2 FQNNGV. This CDR3 region has 15 residues. V trimming: 5 bases; J trimming: 7 bases; junction bases outside the gene matches: 10. CDR3 loop: CASSPISGGYNEQFF. As DNA, the CDR3 is TGTGCCAGCAGCCCTATCTCGGGAGGGTATAATGAGCAGTTCTTC.

V is TRBV24-1 and J is TRBJ2-7; 7 nucleotides line up with TRBD2. Germline V lookup: CDR1 KGHDR, CDR2 SFDVKD. The CDR3 spans 13 residues. The junction had 1 base not matched to a gene; V was cut back by 3 bases and J by 3 bases. CDR3 in DNA: TGTGCCACCAGTGATGGGGGGGGCTACGAGCAGTACTTC. Amino acids: CATSDGGGYEQYF.

The chain recombines TRBV6-5 with TRBJ1-1; D remains ambiguous. Looked up from germline, CDR1 is MNHEY and CDR2 is SVGAGI. The CDR3 loop spans 13 amino acids. V shed 0 bases and J shed 5 bases, with 7 bases lying between them. CDR3 loop: CASSYSIQTEAFF. The CDR3 DNA reads TGTGCCAGCAGTTACTCGATTCAGACTGAAGCTTTCTTT.

This clone was picked up one time. This chain connects TRBV25-1 to TRBJ2-1; a weak D match, TRBD1 (7 bases). This CDR3 spans 13 amino acids. The V and J ends lost 6 bases and 5 bases respectively, with 11 bases between them. Germline V gene lookup returns CDR1 MGHDK and CDR2 SYGVNS. The CDR3 sequence is CASRGGQHNEQFF. CDR3 in DNA: TGTGCCAGCAGGGGGGGACAGCACAATGAGCAGTTCTTC.

The genes are TRBV6-1 and TRBJ1-5; D gene uncertain. Germline-derived CDR1 and CDR2 are MNHNS and SASEGT. The CDR3 loop spans 13 amino acids. V was pared by 3 bases and J by 4 bases, with 7 bases between. The CDR3 DNA sequence: TGTGCCAGCAGTGATGAGCCTAATCAGCCCCAGCATTTT. As protein: CASSDEPNQPQHF.

The chain recombines TRBV14 with TRBJ2-6; 10 bases fit TRBD1. CDR3 length: 18 residues. J gave up 3 bases and V 0 bases, and 5 bases lay outside the gene matches. The V gene's germline CDR1 is SGHDN and CDR2 FVKESK. The CDR3 DNA sequence: TGTGCCAGCAGCCAAGAGACAGGGGGCGTTAGTGGGGCCAACGTCCTGACTTTC. Protein: CASSQETGGVSGANVLTF.

This chain joins TRBV11-2 and TRBJ2-1; D is undetermined. Germline CDR1 and CDR2: SGHAT and FQNNGV. Between the trimmed V and J ends, which lost 1 base and 6 bases, there was a span of 4 bases. The CDR3 is made up of 12 amino acids. The CDR3 spells CASSLGANEQFF. DNA of the CDR3: TGTGCCAGCAGCTTAGGAGCCAATGAGCAGTTCTTC.

The chain carries TRBV10-3 and TRBJ2-5; 7 bases line up with TRBD2. Germline V gives CDR1 ENHRY, CDR2 SYGVKD. The CDR3 loop spans 16 amino acids. V trimming: 0 bases; J trimming: 3 bases; junction bases outside the gene matches: 7. The CDR3 reads CAISESWERGEETQYF. In DNA form, the CDR3 reads TGTGCCATCAGTGAGTCGTGGGAGCGGGGAGAAGAGACCCAGTACTTC.

V usage is TRBV7-9 and J usage is TRBJ1-1, with a tentative D call TRBD1 (5 bases). Trimming took 7 bases from V and 8 from J, leaving 14 bases between them. CDR1 is SEHNR and CDR2 is FQNEAQ in the germline V gene (reference sequence). The CDR3 runs to 12 residues. The CDR3 sequence: CASNIIPGEAFF. For the CDR3, the DNA is TGTGCCAGCAATATAATTCCAGGGGAAGCTTTCTTT. The whole variable domain, remainder taken from reference TRBV7-9 and TRBJ1-1, is DTGVSQNPRHKITKRGQNVTFRCDPISEHNRLYWYRQTLGQGPEFLTYFQNEAQLEKSRLLSDRFSAERPKGSFSTLEIQRTEQGDSAMYLCASNIIPGEAFFGQGTRLTVV.

This clone was seen a single time. The chain employs TRBV5-1 and TRBJ1-1, with unresolved D. CDR3 length equals 14 residues. The V end lost 2 bases, the J end lost 4 bases, and 12 bases lay between the germline ends. The germline gives CDR1 SGHRS, CDR2 YFSETQ. In nucleotides, the CDR3 is TGCGCCAGCAGCTTTGACCCCGGAGGCACTGAAGCTTTCTTT. It encodes CASSFDPGGTEAFF.

This clone was seen only a few times. This chain connects TRBV2 to TRBJ2-7; 9 bases line up with TRBD2. There are 14 residues in the CDR3. Trimming at V came to 3 bases and at J to 3 bases, leaving 3 bases not matched to a gene. Per the germline V gene, CDR1 is SNHLY and CDR2 is FYNNEI. For the CDR3, the DNA is TGTGCCAGCAGTGATGGAGCGGGGGGCTACGAGCAGTACTTC. This codes for CASSDGAGGYEQYF.

The chain is built from TRBV5-1 and TRBJ2-7; 7 bases line up with TRBD1. Germline values: CDR1 SGHRS, CDR2 YFSETQ. CDR3 length: 14 amino acids. The ends lost 4 bases at V and 3 bases at J; junction bases unmatched: 7. The CDR3 coding sequence is TGCGCCAGCAGCGCCGGGACAGCGCGCTACGAGCAGTACTTC. It specifies CASSAGTARYEQYF.

The chain links TRBV2 to TRBJ2-5; possibly TRBD1 for D (5 bases). The V gene lost 6 bases and the J gene lost 3 bases, with 11 bases spanning the gap. From germline, CDR1 is SNHLY and CDR2 FYNNEI. CDR3 length: 13 residues. CDR3 loop: CASRKGREETQYF. The CDR3 nucleotides read TGTGCCAGCAGAAAGGGCAGGGAAGAGACCCAGTACTTC.

This chain uses TRBV19 with TRBJ1-5; D possibly corresponds to TRBD1 (5 bases). CDR3 size: 13 residues. Germline V gene data show CDR1 as LNHDA and CDR2 as SQIVND (reference sequence). The V end was cut by 6 bases, the J end by 5 bases, with 11 bases between. CDR3 nucleotide sequence: TGTGCCAGTAGAAGACAGACAGATCAGCCCCAGCATTTT. Translation gives CASRRQTDQPQHF.

The chain links TRBV7-6 to TRBJ2-3, with TRBD2 matching 7 bases. J gave up 2 bases and V 1 base, and 12 bases lay outside the gene matches. The germline V gene encodes CDR1 SGHVS and CDR2 FNYEAQ. CDR3 length: 18 amino acids. The CDR3 DNA sequence: TGTGCCAGCAGCTTAGACCCTAGGTCGGGGGGTCCCACAGATACGCAGTATTTT. It codes for CASSLDPRSGGPTDTQYF. Variable domain in full (rest from reference TRBV7-6 and TRBJ2-3): GAGVSQSPRYKVTKRGQDVALRCDPISGHVSLYWYRQALGQGPEFLTYFNYEAQQDKSGLPNDRFSAERPEGSISTLTIQRTEQRDSAMYRCASSLDPRSGGPTDTQYFGPGTRLTVL.

The gene calls are TRBV24-1 and TRBJ2-1; D not resolved. Germline V gives CDR1 KGHDR, CDR2 SFDVKD. The CDR3 totals 16 residues. V was trimmed by 8 bases and J by 0 bases, leaving 16 bases between them. The CDR3 DNA reads as TGTGCCACCAAATCCCAGTCCGCAGACTCCTACAATGAGCAGTTCTTC. It codes for CATKSQSADSYNEQFF.

The gene calls are TRBV6-5 and TRBJ1-6; D might be TRBD1 (6 bases). This CDR3 is built from 16 residues. The V and J ends lost 0 bases and 6 bases respectively, with 12 bases between them. From germline, CDR1 is MNHEY and CDR2 SVGAGI. The CDR3 nucleotides read TGTGCCAGCAGTTACTCGAAGAGGGGGTCTAATTCACCCCTCCACTTT. Its translation: CASSYSKRGSNSPLHF.

This clone was seen only once. V and J are TRBV7-6 and TRBJ2-5, with TRBD1 as a possible D gene (5 bases). Germline V gene data show CDR1 as SGHVS and CDR2 as FNYEAQ. Trimming left V 2 bases short and J 4 bases short, with 17 bases between. This CDR3 comprises 16 residues. The CDR3 reads CASSLLAQGIGETQYF. DNA of the CDR3: TGTGCCAGCAGCTTATTGGCCCAGGGTATTGGAGAGACCCAGTACTTC.

The V and J genes are TRBV30 and TRBJ1-1; D possibly corresponds to TRBD1 (5 bases). The germline CDR1 and CDR2 sequences are GTSNPN and SVGIG (reference sequence). The CDR3 spans 13 residues. Trimming cost V 4 bases and J 0 bases, with 9 bases left between them. Here the CDR3 DNA reads TGTGCCTGGAACCCGACAGTGAACACTGAAGCTTTCTTT. Translation gives CAWNPTVNTEAFF.

The CDR3 loop is CASKSQGPGNTIYF. The CDR3 bases are TGTGCCAGCAAATCACAGGGACCTGGAAACACCATATATTTT. The genes are TRBV2 and TRBJ1-3; D is perhaps TRBD1 (6 bases). This CDR3 is built from 14 residues. V was cut by 7 bases and J by 2 bases, with 12 bases left in between. Per the germline V gene, CDR1 is SNHLY and CDR2 is FYNNEI.

The V call is TRBV5-4, the J call TRBJ1-2, with TRBD1 as a possible D gene (5 bases). Trimming cost V 4 bases and J 2 bases, with 15 bases left between them. Germline CDR1 SGHNT, CDR2 YYREEE (reference sequence). This CDR3 has 15 amino acids. CDR3: CASSAQQGLNYGYTF. The CDR3 DNA is TGTGCCAGCAGCGCTCAGCAGGGATTAAACTATGGCTACACCTTC.